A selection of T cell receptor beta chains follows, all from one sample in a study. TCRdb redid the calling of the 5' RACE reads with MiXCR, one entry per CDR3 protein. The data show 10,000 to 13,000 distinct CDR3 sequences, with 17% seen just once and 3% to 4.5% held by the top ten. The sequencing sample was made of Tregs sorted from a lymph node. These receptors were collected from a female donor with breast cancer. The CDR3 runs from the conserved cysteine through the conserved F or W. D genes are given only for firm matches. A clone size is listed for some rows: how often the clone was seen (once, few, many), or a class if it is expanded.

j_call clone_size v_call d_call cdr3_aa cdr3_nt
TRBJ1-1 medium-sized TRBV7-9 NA CASLPAGNTEAFF TGTGCCAGCCTTCCAGCGGGAAACACTGAAGCTTTCTTT
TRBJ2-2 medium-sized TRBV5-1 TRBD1 CASRRDSSNTGELFF TGCGCCAGCCGCCGGGACAGTTCAAACACCGGGGAGCTGTTTTTT
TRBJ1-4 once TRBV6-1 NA CASSGGGDGEKLFF TGTGCCAGCAGTGGAGGGGGAGACGGTGAAAAACTGTTTTTT
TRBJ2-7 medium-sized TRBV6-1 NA CASSKGFSTPLDEQYF TGTGCCAGCAGTAAGGGGTTCTCGACCCCCTTGGACGAGCAGTACTTC
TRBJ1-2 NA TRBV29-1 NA CSVVAGLGGYTF TGCAGCGTTGTGGCAGGCTTAGGCGGCTACACCTTC
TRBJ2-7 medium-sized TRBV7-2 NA CASKRRGAGSYEQYF TGTGCCAGCAAGAGAAGGGGGGCGGGATCCTACGAGCAGTACTTC
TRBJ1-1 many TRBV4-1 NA CASSQDAGNTEAFF TGCGCCAGCAGCCAAGACGCAGGGAACACTGAAGCTTTCTTT
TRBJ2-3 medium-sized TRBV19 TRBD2 CASSIQPSGRTDTQYF TGTGCCAGTAGTATCCAGCCTAGCGGGAGGACAGATACGCAGTATTTT
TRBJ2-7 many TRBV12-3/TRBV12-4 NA CASSGTVNEQYF TGTGCCAGCTCAGGGACGGTGAACGAGCAGTACTTC
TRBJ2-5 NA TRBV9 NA CASSVAETQYF TGTGCCAGCAGCGTAGCGGAGACCCAGTACTTC
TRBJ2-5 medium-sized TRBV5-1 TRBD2 CASGLAIQETQYF TGCGCCAGCGGACTAGCGATACAAGAGACCCAGTACTTC
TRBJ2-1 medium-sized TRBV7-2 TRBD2 CASSGQALIAGYNEQFF TGTGCCAGCAGCGGTCAAGCCCTCATAGCGGGATACAATGAGCAGTTCTTC
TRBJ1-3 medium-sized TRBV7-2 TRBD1 CASSSRTGRGNTIYF TGTGCCAGCAGCTCTCGGACAGGGCGTGGAAACACCATATATTTT
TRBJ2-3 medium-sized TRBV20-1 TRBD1 CSADQGVRADTQYF TGCAGTGCTGACCAGGGGGTAAGGGCAGATACGCAGTATTTT
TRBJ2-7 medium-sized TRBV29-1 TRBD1 CSVAGTGSYEQYF TGCAGCGTGGCCGGGACAGGCTCCTACGAGCAGTACTTC
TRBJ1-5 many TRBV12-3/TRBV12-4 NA CASSQRPHFGTNLAGNQPQHF TGTGCCAGCAGCCAAAGACCACACTTTGGGACCAATTTAGCGGGCAATCAGCCCCAGCATTTT
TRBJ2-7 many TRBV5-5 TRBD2 CASSLNPAGSYEQYF TGTGCCAGCAGCTTAAATCCAGCGGGATCCTACGAGCAGTACTTC
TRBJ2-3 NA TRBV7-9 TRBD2 CASSLGLAGVTDTQYF TGTGCCAGCAGCTTAGGACTAGCGGGAGTCACAGATACGCAGTATTTT